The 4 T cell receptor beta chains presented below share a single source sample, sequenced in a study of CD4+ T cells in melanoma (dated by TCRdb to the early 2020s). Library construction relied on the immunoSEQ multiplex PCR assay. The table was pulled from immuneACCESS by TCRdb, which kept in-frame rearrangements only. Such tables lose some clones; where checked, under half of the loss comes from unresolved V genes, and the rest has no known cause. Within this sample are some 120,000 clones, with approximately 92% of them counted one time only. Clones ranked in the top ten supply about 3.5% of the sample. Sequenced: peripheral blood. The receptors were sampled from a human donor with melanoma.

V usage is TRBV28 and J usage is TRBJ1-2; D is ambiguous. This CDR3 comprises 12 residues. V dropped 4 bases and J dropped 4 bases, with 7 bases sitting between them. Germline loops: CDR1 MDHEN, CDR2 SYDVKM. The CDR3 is CASSSYSYGYTF. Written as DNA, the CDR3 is TGTGCCAGCAGTTCATACAGCTATGGCTACACCTTC.

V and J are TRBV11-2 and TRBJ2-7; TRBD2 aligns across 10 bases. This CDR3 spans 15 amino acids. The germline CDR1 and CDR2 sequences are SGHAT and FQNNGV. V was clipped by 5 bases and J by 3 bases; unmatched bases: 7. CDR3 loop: CASSPVLAGYYEQYF. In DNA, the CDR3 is TGTGCCAGCAGCCCCGTACTAGCGGGATACTACGAGCAGTACTTC. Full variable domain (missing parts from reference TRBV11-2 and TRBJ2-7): EAGVAQSPRYKIIEKRQSVAFWCNPISGHATLYWYQQILGQGPKLLIQFQNNGVVDDSQLPKDRFSAERLKGVDSTLKIQPAKLEDSAVYLCASSPVLAGYYEQYFGPGTRLTVT.

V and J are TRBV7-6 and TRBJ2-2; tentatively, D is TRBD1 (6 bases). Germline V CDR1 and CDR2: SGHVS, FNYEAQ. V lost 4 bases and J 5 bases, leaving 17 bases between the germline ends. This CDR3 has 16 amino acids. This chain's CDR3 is CASSSDPGQGTGELFF. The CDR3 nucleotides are TGTGCCAGCAGCTCCGATCCGGGACAAGGAACCGGGGAGCTGTTTTTT.

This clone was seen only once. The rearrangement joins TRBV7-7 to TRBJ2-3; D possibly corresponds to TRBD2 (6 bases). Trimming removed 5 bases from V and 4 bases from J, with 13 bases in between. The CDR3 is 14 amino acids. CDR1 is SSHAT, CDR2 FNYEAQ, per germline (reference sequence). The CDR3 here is CASSRDSLSDTQYF. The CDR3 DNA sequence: TGTGCCAGCAGCCGGGACTCCCTGTCAGATACGCAGTATTTT.